The 30 T cell receptor beta chains reported below all come from one sample, sequenced in a study of T cell responses to AZD1222 COVID-19 vaccine. Sequencing was performed with immunoSEQ multiplex PCR; in TCRdb, only in-frame clones are kept and a portion is missing. The repertoire consists of roughly 60,000 clones, with 65% to 80% occurring once and the leading ten covering more than 3%. Here the sequenced sample was peripheral blood, taken 28 days after the second AZD1222 dose. The receptors shown here come from an adult who received the AZD1222 COVID-19 vaccine.

The chain is built from TRBV20-1 and TRBJ2-2; 8 bases match TRBD1. The V segment lost 3 bases and the J segment 4 bases; nucleotides outside the gene matches: 10. The CDR3 loop spans 16 amino acids. The V gene's germline CDR1 is DFQATT and CDR2 SNEGSKA (reference sequence). The CDR3 region is CSASDPGTGFTGELFF. CDR3 bases: TGCAGTGCTAGTGATCCCGGGACAGGCTTCACCGGGGAGCTGTTTTTT.

The DNA of the CDR3 is TGCGCCAGCACATCCCAGAGCTCTGAAGCTTTCTTT. The encoded protein is CASTSQSSEAFF. The J gene is TRBJ1-1, the V gene TRBV10-2; D gene ambiguous. The CDR3 contains 12 residues. The V end was cut by 7 bases, the J end by 6 bases, with 12 bases between. In germline, CDR1 is WSHSY, CDR2 SAAADI.

The V call is TRBV9, the J call TRBJ2-1; either TRBD1 or TRBD2 may fit D (6 bases each). The CDR3 length is 15 residues. Trimming shortened V by 4 bases and J by 8 bases, and 19 bases separated the two germline ends. The germline CDR1 and CDR2 sequences are SGDLS and YYNGEE. The chain's CDR3 is CASSPRRGPGDEQFF. The DNA of the CDR3 is TGTGCCAGCAGCCCACGGAGGGGACCAGGGGATGAGCAGTTCTTC.

The chain is built from TRBV29-1 and TRBJ1-1, with D perhaps matching TRBD1 (5 bases). Germline V gives CDR1 SQVTM, CDR2 ANQGSEA. V shed 4 bases and J shed 4 bases, with 13 bases lying between them. The CDR3 contains 13 residues. The CDR3 sequence: CSVVSGQGTEAFF. The CDR3 DNA sequence: TGCAGCGTTGTTTCAGGGCAAGGCACTGAAGCTTTCTTT.

Turning to this clone: Other DNA sequences from this sample encode an identical CDR3 as well. The rearrangement joins TRBV5-6 to TRBJ2-5; 8 nucleotides align to TRBD2. J was trimmed by 5 bases and V by 2 bases; bases with no gene match: 5. In germline, CDR1 is SGHDT, CDR2 YYEEEE. The length of the CDR3 is 14 residues. The CDR3 reads CASSFSSGGETQYF. The CDR3 nucleotides are TGTGCCAGCAGCTTTTCTTCGGGGGGGGAGACCCAGTACTTC.

The CDR3: CASSLAPGKEAYGYTF. The CDR3 nucleotides are TGCGCCAGCAGCTTGGCCCCAGGGAAAGAAGCATATGGCTACACCTTC. The chain recombines TRBV5-1 with TRBJ1-2; D is possibly TRBD1 (5 bases). This CDR3 has 16 residues. Trimming removed 0 bases from V and 5 bases from J, with 17 bases in between. Germline V gene lookup returns CDR1 SGHRS and CDR2 YFSETQ.

This chain links TRBV4-3 with TRBJ2-1; D is possibly TRBD2 (6 bases). The germline V gene encodes CDR1 LGHNA and CDR2 YSLEER. This CDR3 has 13 residues. The ends were cut back, 4 bases at V and 5 bases at J, with 9 bases in the middle. The CDR3, as DNA: TGCGCCAGCAGCCCTAGCGATCACAATGAGCAGTTCTTC. Protein sequence: CASSPSDHNEQFF.

This clone was seen at least ten times. The chain uses TRBV7-9 and TRBJ2-7; tentative D call: TRBD2 (5 bases). The V end lost 5 bases, the J end lost 2 bases, and 10 bases lay between the germline ends. This CDR3 region has 13 residues. Germline assignment: CDR1 SEHNR and CDR2 FQNEAQ (reference sequence). CDR3 loop: CASSDGLTYEQYF. DNA for the CDR3: TGTGCCAGCAGCGACGGACTTACCTACGAGCAGTACTTC. The complete variable domain, with remaining parts taken from reference TRBV7-9 and TRBJ2-7, reads DTGVSQNPRHKITKRGQNVTFRCDPISEHNRLYWYRQTLGQGPEFLTYFQNEAQLEKSRLLSDRFSAERPKGSFSTLEIQRTEQGDSAMYLCASSDGLTYEQYFGPGTRLTVT.

CDR3 protein: CSAAMRDTQYF. CDR3 sequence (DNA): TGCAGTGCTGCCATGAGGGATACGCAGTATTTT. This chain joins TRBV20-1 and TRBJ2-3; D is undetermined. Germline CDR1 is DFQATT and CDR2 is SNEGSKA (reference sequence). The CDR3 has 11 residues. V lost 5 bases, J lost 6 bases, and 9 bases lay in between.

The chain joins TRBV5-1 to TRBJ2-5, with 12 bases matching TRBD2. The V gene end was trimmed by 0 bases and the J gene end by 5 bases; junction bases not matched to a gene: 5. This CDR3 spans 16 amino acids. Germline values: CDR1 SGHRS, CDR2 YFSETQ. CDR3 bases: TGCGCCAGCAGCTTGGCTTCGACTAGCGGGGGTGAGACCCAGTACTTC. Its protein product is CASSLASTSGGETQYF.

The chain employs TRBV9 and TRBJ2-1; D remains ambiguous. This CDR3 region has 15 residues. The ends were cut back, 3 bases at V and 6 bases at J, with 16 bases in the middle. Looked up from germline, CDR1 is SGDLS and CDR2 is YYNGEE. CDR3 sequence reads: CASSGAIVPSNEQFF. The CDR3 DNA is TGTGCCAGCAGCGGCGCTATCGTACCCTCCAATGAGCAGTTCTTC.

This sequence joins TRBV7-2 and TRBJ2-7; no reliable D call. Germline V CDR1 and CDR2: SGHTA, FQGNSA. The V gene lost 2 bases and the J gene lost 2 bases, with 7 bases spanning the gap. The CDR3 totals 13 residues. The CDR3 spells CASSLMETYEQYF. The CDR3 DNA follows: TGTGCCAGCAGCTTAATGGAGACCTACGAGCAGTACTTC. The full variable domain, completed using reference TRBV7-2 and TRBJ2-7, is GAGVSQSPSNKVTEKGKDVELRCDPISGHTALYWYRQSLGQGLEFLIYFQGNSAPDKSGLPSDRFSAERTGGSVSTLTIQRTQQEDSAVYLCASSLMETYEQYFGPGTRLTVT.

The chain uses TRBV28 and TRBJ2-2, with D uncertain. This CDR3 region has 11 residues. V lost 4 bases to trimming and J lost 5 bases, with 2 bases between them. Germline V gene data show CDR1 as MDHEN and CDR2 as SYDVKM. CDR3 nucleotide sequence: TGTGCCAGCAGTTGGACCGGGGAGCTGTTTTTT. Amino acids: CASSWTGELFF.

J is TRBJ1-1 and V is TRBV7-9; D uncertain. Germline loops: CDR1 SEHNR, CDR2 FQNEAQ (reference sequence). V lost 5 bases and J 4 bases, leaving 20 bases between the germline ends. This CDR3 has 16 amino acids. CDR3 residues: CASSPYATGSLTEAFF. CDR3 nucleotides: TGTGCCAGCAGCCCCTATGCCACGGGGTCTCTCACTGAAGCTTTCTTT.

V usage is TRBV19 and J usage is TRBJ2-1; D may match TRBD1 or TRBD2 (6 bases each). The CDR3 loop spans 16 amino acids. V shed 3 bases and J shed 0 bases, with 12 bases lying between them. Germline CDR1 LNHDA, CDR2 SQIVND (reference sequence). In DNA form, the CDR3 reads TGTGCCAGTAGTATTGGAGGGGGGAGCTCCTACAATGAGCAGTTCTTC. It is translated as CASSIGGGSSYNEQFF.

The V and J genes are TRBV2 and TRBJ1-5, with 9 bases identical to TRBD1. Germline-derived CDR1 and CDR2 are SNHLY and FYNNEI. Germline trimming cut 7 bases from V and 7 bases from J; bases unmatched to any gene: 5. The CDR3 runs 13 residues. The CDR3 sequence is CASTRDREQPQHF. The CDR3 DNA reads as TGTGCCAGCACCCGGGACAGGGAACAGCCCCAGCATTTT.

The rearrangement joins TRBV24-1 to TRBJ2-2, with 10 bases matching TRBD1. Germline trimming cut 3 bases from V and 6 bases from J; bases unmatched to any gene: 9. The germline V gene has CDR1 KGHDR and CDR2 SFDVKD. The CDR3 spans 17 residues. CDR3 DNA sequence: TGTGCCACCAGTGATGCCCGAGACAGGGGGCGTTCCGGGGAGCTGTTTTTT. Amino acids: CATSDARDRGRSGELFF.

The J gene is TRBJ1-5, the V gene TRBV10-1; no definite D call. This CDR3 spans 13 amino acids. Trimming stripped 2 bases from V and 5 bases from J, with 7 bases between. The germline gives CDR1 WNHNN, CDR2 SYGVQD (reference sequence). The CDR3: CASSEGEDQPQHF. CDR3 nucleotides: TGCGCCAGCAGTGAGGGGGAGGATCAGCCCCAGCATTTT.

The chain joins TRBV25-1 to TRBJ1-2; 7 bases fit TRBD1. After removal of 5 bases from V and 8 bases from J, the junction contained 2 bases not matched to a gene. The CDR3 sequence is 11 residues long. CDR1 MGHDK and CDR2 SYGVNS come from the germline V gene. CDR3 bases: TGTGCCAGCAGTACAGGGGCCGGCTACACCTTC. The encoded protein is CASSTGAGYTF.

V usage is TRBV4-3 and J usage is TRBJ1-6, with TRBD1 matching over 10 bases. The CDR3 is 16 amino acids. CDR1 and CDR2 (germline): LGHNA, YSLEER. Trimming at V came to 1 base and at J to 6 bases, leaving 3 bases not matched to a gene. The CDR3 DNA reads TGCGCCAGCAGCCAAGTCCGGGACAGGGGTAATTCACCCCTCCACTTT. Translation: CASSQVRDRGNSPLHF.

This clone was observed a handful of times. The CDR3 loop is CASSLAGTANDGYTF. CDR3 in DNA: TGTGCCAGCAGCTTAGCCGGGACGGCAAACGATGGCTACACCTTC. This sequence joins TRBV7-9 and TRBJ1-2; the D gene is possibly TRBD1 (5 bases). V lost 0 bases and J lost 6, with 14 bases in between. In germline, CDR1 is SEHNR, CDR2 FQNEAQ (reference sequence). This CDR3 is 15 amino acids long.

This clone has a single count. J is TRBJ2-6 and V is TRBV5-5; D is unclear. Trimming removed 1 base at V and 3 bases at J, with 14 bases between. Looked up from germline, CDR1 is SGHKS and CDR2 is YYEKEE (reference sequence). CDR3 length: 17 amino acids. As DNA, the CDR3 is TGTGCCAGCAGCTTGAATAGAGGCGCGCTTGGGGCCAACGTCCTGACTTTC. Amino acid sequence: CASSLNRGALGANVLTF. The whole variable domain, remainder taken from reference TRBV5-5 and TRBJ2-6, is DAGVTQSPTHLIKTRGQQVTLRCSPISGHKSVSWYQQVLGQGPQFIFQYYEKEERGRGNFPDRFSARQFPNYSSELNVNALLLGDSALYLCASSLNRGALGANVLTFGAGSRLTVL.

V usage is TRBV25-1 and J usage is TRBJ2-7; D not resolved. The V gene's germline CDR1 is MGHDK and CDR2 SYGVNS. The CDR3 extends over 14 amino acids. The V gene lost 5 bases and the J gene lost 2 bases, with 13 bases spanning the gap. CDR3 protein: CASSSMGNPYEQYF. CDR3 nucleotide sequence: TGTGCCAGCAGTTCCATGGGGAATCCCTACGAGCAGTACTTC.

The genes are TRBV15 and TRBJ1-5, with 9 nucleotides matching TRBD1. This CDR3 spans 14 amino acids. The V and J ends lost 3 bases and 9 bases, in that order; junction bases with no gene match: 6. Germline CDR1 is LNHNV and CDR2 is YYDKDF (reference sequence). The DNA of the CDR3 is TGTGCCACCAGCAGGGGACAGGGAGGGCGGCCCCAGCATTTT. It encodes CATSRGQGGRPQHF.

This clone was counted between two and nine times. The rearrangement links TRBV10-1 to TRBJ1-1; 10 nucleotides line up with TRBD1. This CDR3 comprises 16 residues. The germline V gene has CDR1 WNHNN and CDR2 SYGVQD (reference sequence). Germline trimming cut 8 bases from V and 7 bases from J; bases unmatched to any gene: 16. The CDR3, as DNA: TGCGCCAGCTCTCTCGGGACAGGGGTCGGATCGAATGAAGCTTTCTTT. Translation gives CASSLGTGVGSNEAFF.

The chain recombines TRBV6-2 or TRBV6-3 with TRBJ1-1, with D perhaps matching TRBD1 (5 bases). The V end lost 6 bases, the J end lost 1 base, and 15 bases lay between the germline ends. From germline, CDR1 is MNHEY and CDR2 SVGEGT. There are 15 residues in the CDR3. The CDR3 nucleotides are TGTGCCAGCAGCAAAACAGGACGGAGGAACACTGAAGCTTTCTTT. It is translated as CASSKTGRRNTEAFF.

This clone was counted only a few times. The rearrangement joins TRBV12-3 or TRBV12-4 to TRBJ1-2; no clear D. V was clipped by 0 bases and J by 8 bases, with 7 bases between them. The CDR3 covers 12 residues. CDR3 loop: CASSLALSGYTF. The CDR3 DNA follows: TGTGCCAGCAGTTTAGCGCTATCAGGCTACACCTTC.

This rearrangement joins TRBV2 to TRBJ1-2, with D tentatively TRBD1 (6 bases). Germline V gene data show CDR1 as SNHLY and CDR2 as FYNNEI. The V and J ends lost 8 bases and 2 bases respectively, with 15 bases between them. This CDR3 comprises 14 residues. The CDR3: CASGVGAGNYGYTF. CDR3 coding DNA: TGTGCCAGCGGAGTGGGGGCGGGCAACTATGGCTACACCTTC.

The J gene is TRBJ1-6, the V gene TRBV6-1; D may be TRBD1 (5 bases). From germline, CDR1 is MNHNS and CDR2 SASEGT. The CDR3 has 14 amino acids. V lost 2 bases to trimming and J lost 7 bases, with 9 bases between them. CDR3 in DNA: TGTGCCAGCAGTGAATTGAACAGGAATTCACCCCTCCACTTT. Protein: CASSELNRNSPLHF.

The chain's CDR3 is CASSLTSGGLYNEQFF. The DNA for the CDR3 is TGTGCCAGCAGTTTAACTAGCGGGGGACTATACAATGAGCAGTTCTTC. The chain combines TRBV27 with TRBJ2-1, with 11 bases that match TRBD2. The V and J ends lost 2 bases and 4 bases, in that order; junction bases with no gene match: 4. The CDR3 loop spans 16 amino acids. The V gene's germline CDR1 is MNHEY and CDR2 SMNVEV (reference sequence).